This TCR beta chain was observed in a study of blood T cell repertoires in COVID-19 (TCRdb year 2020). Some background on the complete study: The collaborator samples originated in the United States, Italy and Spain and spanned the acute and convalescent phases of COVID-19. The prospective study material was composed of cDNA or gDNA derived from T cells, B-cell-depleted T cells, or PBMCs. Subjects who had been exposed to COVID-19, were actively infected with it, or had recovered from it provided the deeply sampled blood TCRbeta repertoires that made up the dataset. A freely available public database, intended as a resource for researchers studying the immune response to SARS-CoV-2, is where the repertoires were released. Samples were obtained from the ongoing ImmuneRACE study (first 160 participants) and from 1,000 to 1,500 subjects provided by 6 global collaborators. Sample metadata almost always included a de-identified subject ID, COVID-19 status, age in years and sex. HLA class I and class II types, where available, came from metadata supplied by the sample provider rather than from assay-based typing.

Points on this clone: Which antigen it targets is not known. Base qualities were left out, and no much larger clone turns up one base away.

The germline V gene (reference sequence) provides CDR1 GTSNPN and CDR2 SVGIG. The CDR3 contains 17 residues, cysteine and phenylalanine counted. Only the CDR3 DNA stays, 51 bases, in frame from base 1. Unmatched junction bases come to 14, with V trimmed by 0 bases and J by 7 bases. Study-wide conclusions, independent of this receptor: How much clinical and demographic metadata was included differed by source and by participant, and the metadata was provided uncurated.

Collaborating institutions collected whole blood in K2EDTA tubes following their own protocols. For TCRbeta analysis, collaborators shipped samples in one of three forms: frozen whole blood, isolated PBMCs, or DNA extracted from either of those sample types. TCRbeta CDR3 regions were amplified from genomic DNA by means of the immunoSEQ Assay, a bias-controlled multiplex PCR. Processing in the source paper ran as follows. Within the assay, amplification of reference gene primers was used to estimate how many nucleated cells each sample contained. Sequence reads were collapsed and filtered to measure the absolute abundance of every unique TCRbeta CDR3 rearrangement. Productive Simpson clonality was computed per sample as the square root of Simpson's diversity index over productive rearrangements. What TCRdb holds here is the immuneACCESS table cut down to in-frame rearrangements. Part of the clones is not present; checked against another copy, under half of the missing clones reflect an unresolved V gene, and the others are unexplained. V and J calls plus clone size are reproduced from that table; the DNA served to infer D and trimming. This sample is represented by approximately 100,000 clones; around 85% of them were singletons. More than 30% of the sample is held by the ten biggest clonotypes.

The TCR sequence derives from a man older than 75 with acute or convalescent COVID-19. Recombination linked TRBV30 to TRBJ1-5, with 8 junctional bases fitting TRBD1. The sequenced sample consisted of peripheral blood. CDR3 region: CAWSVGGRQGTLQPQHF. The nucleotide sequence reads TGTGCCTGGAGTGTAGGAGGGCGACAGGGGACCTTACAGCCCCAGCATTTT.